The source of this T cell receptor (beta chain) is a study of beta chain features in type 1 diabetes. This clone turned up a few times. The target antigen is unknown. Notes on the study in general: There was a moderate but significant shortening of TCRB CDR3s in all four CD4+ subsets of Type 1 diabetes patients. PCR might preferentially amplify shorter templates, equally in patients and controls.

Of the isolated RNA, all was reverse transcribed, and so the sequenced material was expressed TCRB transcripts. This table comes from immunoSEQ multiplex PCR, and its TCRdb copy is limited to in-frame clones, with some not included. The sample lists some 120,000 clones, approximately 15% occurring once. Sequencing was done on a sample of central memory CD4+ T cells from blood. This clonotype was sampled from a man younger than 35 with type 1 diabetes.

This chain's CDR3 is CASSERGSPDTQYF. The CDR3 DNA follows: TGTGCCAGCAGTGAACGGGGCTCCCCAGATACGCAGTATTTT. This sequence joins TRBV6-1 and TRBJ2-3; either TRBD1 or TRBD2 may supply D (5 bases each). The V gene lost 2 bases and the J gene lost 4 bases, with 10 bases spanning the gap. Germline V gene lookup returns CDR1 MNHNS and CDR2 SASEGT. CDR3 length: 14 residues.